Listed below are T cell receptor beta chains from one sample, sequenced in a study of T-cell memory formation after mild COVID-19. Using its own MiXCR run on the 5' RACE reads, TCRdb lists one record per CDR3 protein. The table includes 250,000 to 300,000 distinct CDR3 sequences, about 16% detected once. Input material: PBMCs or a T cell subset sorted from them (not recorded which). Receptors were obtained from a man in his late teens or twenties who had mild COVID-19 (a few samples of this study predate the infection). Cell type and time point are not known. Each CDR3 is given without its conserved first and last residue.

length: 10
V: TRBV7-9
J: TRBJ2-1
CDR3: ASSLQYGEQF

length: 13
V: TRBV4-3
J: TRBJ2-1
CDR3: ASSQDMGTPNEQF

length: 14
V: TRBV12-3/TRBV12-4
J: TRBJ2-3
CDR3: AIHGAVVSSTDTQY

length: 14
V: TRBV6-7
J: TRBJ1-2
CDR3: ASRRTDRTTNYGYT

length: 11
V: TRBV27
J: TRBJ1-1
CDR3: ASSPGGATEAF

length: 11
V: TRBV24-1
J: TRBJ2-2
CDR3: ATSRGNTGELF

length: 14
V: TRBV7-2
J: TRBJ1-6
CDR3: ASSLNGISANSPLH

length: 12
V: TRBV4-3
J: TRBJ2-1
CDR3: ASSHFGGRGEQF

length: 11
V: TRBV9
J: TRBJ2-3
CDR3: ASGSSIGDTQY

length: 10
V: TRBV2
J: TRBJ1-2
CDR3: ASRPQGGGYT

length: 12
V: TRBV10-3
J: TRBJ1-1
CDR3: AIGAATMNTEAF

length: 9
V: TRBV20-1
J: TRBJ1-1
CDR3: SARDPPEAF

length: 13
V: TRBV6-5
J: TRBJ1-1
CDR3: ASSPLITGFTEAF

length: 15
V: TRBV15
J: TRBJ2-1
CDR3: ATSRDRGTAFINEQF

length: 11
V: TRBV7-3
J: TRBJ1-1
CDR3: ASSPNTGSRAF

length: 12
V: TRBV7-2
J: TRBJ1-5
CDR3: ASSFSVSNQPQH

length: 13
V: TRBV9
J: TRBJ2-7
CDR3: ASSAEGQPEYEQY

length: 13
V: TRBV7-2
J: TRBJ1-4
CDR3: ASSLGQAPNEKLF

length: 14
V: TRBV9
J: TRBJ2-5
CDR3: ASSVEGSGPQETQY

length: 13
V: TRBV24-1
J: TRBJ2-2
CDR3: ATSDSGQGTGELF

length: 13
V: TRBV19
J: TRBJ2-4
CDR3: ATHVFGLAKNIQY

length: 13
V: TRBV6-1
J: TRBJ2-2
CDR3: ASRAGTSGTGELF

length: 13
V: TRBV5-4
J: TRBJ2-1
CDR3: ASSPSAGGYNEQF

length: 14
V: TRBV9
J: TRBJ2-5
CDR3: ASSVAALAGQETQY

length: 11
V: TRBV29-1
J: TRBJ2-1
CDR3: SVWGGHGNEQF

length: 14
V: TRBV7-9
J: TRBJ2-7
CDR3: ASSLKPGQNSYEQY

length: 12
V: TRBV15
J: TRBJ2-2
CDR3: ATSRITGEWELF

length: 11
V: TRBV28
J: TRBJ1-1
CDR3: ASSTRSDVEAF

length: 13
V: TRBV4-3
J: TRBJ2-5
CDR3: ASSQDFFGVETQY

length: 11
V: TRBV20-1
J: TRBJ2-5
CDR3: SARGTSERTQY

length: 11
V: TRBV5-1
J: TRBJ2-1
CDR3: ASSTTGNGEQF

length: 14
V: TRBV30
J: TRBJ2-3
CDR3: ASASGTTYTTDTQY

length: 15
V: TRBV7-8
J: TRBJ1-5
CDR3: ASSKVEGTYSNQPQH

length: 12
V: TRBV5-1
J: TRBJ1-2
CDR3: ASSEGRVNYGYT

length: 13
V: TRBV18
J: TRBJ2-5
CDR3: ASSPKASYQETQY

length: 12
V: TRBV28
J: TRBJ2-3
CDR3: ASGGLRLRETQY

length: 16
V: TRBV4-3
J: TRBJ2-3
CDR3: ASSPTPYQTGRADTQY

length: 12
V: TRBV20-1
J: TRBJ2-5
CDR3: SASRPGAGETQY